Below are 3 T cell receptor beta chains sequenced from a single sample in a study of OX40 agonist ivuxolimab in advanced cancers. The method was immunoSEQ multiplex PCR; TCRdb's version includes in-frame clones alone and lacks a portion of them. The sample contains roughly 57,000 clones, 75% to 80% of which appear only once. The sequenced sample was CD4+ or CD8+ T cells sorted from blood, obtained in a trial of the OX40 agonist ivuxolimab. The receptors shown here come from an adult with an advanced solid tumor such as melanoma, head and neck, liver or kidney cancer.

There are a few counts of this clone. The chain couples TRBV10-3 to TRBJ1-1, with D unclear. Germline V CDR1 and CDR2: ENHRY, SYGVKD. The V end lost 6 bases, the J end lost 5 bases, and 16 bases lay between the germline ends. The CDR3 extends over 14 amino acids. The CDR3 nucleotides read TGTGCCATCAGCGCAGACCCGGAGGCGACTGAAGCTTTCTTT. Its translation is CAISADPEATEAFF.

The chain combines TRBV30 with TRBJ2-5; no clear D gene. There are 14 residues in the CDR3. V gave up 1 base and J gave up 3 bases, with 12 bases separating them. Germline V lookup: CDR1 GTSNPN, CDR2 SVGIG (reference sequence). The CDR3 nucleotides read TGTGCCTGGAGTGCGGGTTCGGGCAAAGAGACCCAGTACTTC. It translates to CAWSAGSGKETQYF.

The rearrangement joins TRBV28 to TRBJ2-5; TRBD1 matches at 8 bases. The germline gives CDR1 MDHEN, CDR2 SYDVKM. V was clipped by 3 bases and J by 5 bases; unmatched bases: 8. The CDR3 sequence is 15 residues long. DNA for the CDR3: TGTGCCAGCAGTTTCATCGGACAGGGCGGGGAGACCCAGTACTTC. Its protein product is CASSFIGQGGETQYF.